This T cell receptor (beta chain) was documented in a study of cytomegalovirus exposure and HLA in healthy donors. The primer mix had 60 Vbeta and 13 Jbeta primers. Sequencing was performed with immunoSEQ multiplex PCR; in TCRdb, only in-frame clones are kept and a portion is missing. The data hold some 170,000 clones, with over 70% observed a single time. Germline-derived CDR1 and CDR2 are MDHEN and SYDVKM. The CDR3 extends over 11 amino acids. V gave up 6 bases and J gave up 11 bases; unmatched junction bases: 4. The source is a woman in her sixties or seventies in good health and CMV-seropositive. The chain has TRBV28 and TRBJ1-1; 9 bases are shared with TRBD1. The specimen sequenced was PBMCs. CDR3: CASSWDRAAFF. Here the CDR3 DNA reads TGTGCCAGCAGCTGGGACAGGGCGGCTTTCTTT.